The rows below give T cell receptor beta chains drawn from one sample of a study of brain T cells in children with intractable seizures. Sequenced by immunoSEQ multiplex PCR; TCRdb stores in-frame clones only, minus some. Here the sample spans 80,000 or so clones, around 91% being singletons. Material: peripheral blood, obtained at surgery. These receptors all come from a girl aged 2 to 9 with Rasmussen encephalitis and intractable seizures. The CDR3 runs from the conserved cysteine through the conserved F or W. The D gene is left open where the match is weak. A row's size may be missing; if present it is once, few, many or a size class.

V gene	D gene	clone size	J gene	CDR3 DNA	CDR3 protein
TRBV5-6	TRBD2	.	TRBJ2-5	TGTGCCAGCCGACGGACTAGACAAGAGACCCAGTACTTC	CASRRTRQETQYF
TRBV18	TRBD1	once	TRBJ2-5	TGTGCCAGCTCACCAGGACAGGGCCAAGAGACCCAGTACTTC	CASSPGQGQETQYF
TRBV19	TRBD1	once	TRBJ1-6	TGTGCCAGTAGTATGGGGACAGTGGGACCACCCCTCCACTTT	CASSMGTVGPPLHF
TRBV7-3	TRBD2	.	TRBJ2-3	TGTGCCAGCAGCTCAGCGGGGGTCACAGATACGCAGTATTTT	CASSSAGVTDTQYF
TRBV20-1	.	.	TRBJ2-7	TGCAGTGCTAGCGCGGGCGGCGAGCAGTACTTC	CSASAGGEQYF
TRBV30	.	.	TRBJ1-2	TGTGCCTGGAGTGTACCGGGCGCGAGTGGTGGCTACACCTTC	CAWSVPGASGGYTF
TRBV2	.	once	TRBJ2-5	TGTGCCAGCAGCGGATCCGGGACTTTGGCAGAGACCCAGTACTTC	CASSGSGTLAETQYF
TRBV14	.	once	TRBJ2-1	TGTGCCAGCAGCCACCGCCAGAGGGGCTCCTACAATGAGCAGTTCTTC	CASSHRQRGSYNEQFF
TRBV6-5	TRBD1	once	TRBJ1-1	TGTGCCAGCAGGTTCAGGGGGCAAGTTACTGAAGCTTTCTTT	CASRFRGQVTEAFF
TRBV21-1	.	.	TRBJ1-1	TGTGCCAGCAGCAAAGGGTTCAGGCGCACTGAAGCTTTCTTT	CASSKGFRRTEAFF
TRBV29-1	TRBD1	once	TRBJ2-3	TGCAGCCCCCGGGACAGATACACAGATACGCAGTATTTT	CSPRDRYTDTQYF
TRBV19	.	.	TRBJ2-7	TGTGCCAGTAGCCGGATCGACCGCCAGGGTCGGAGGCAGTACTTC	CASSRIDRQGRRQYF
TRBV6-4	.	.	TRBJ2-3	TGTGCCAGCAGTGACTCGATCCAGGGCGGTACGCAGTATTTT	CASSDSIQGGTQYF
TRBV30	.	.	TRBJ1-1	TGTGCCTGGAGTGGTATGAACACTGAAGCTTTCTTT	CAWSGMNTEAFF
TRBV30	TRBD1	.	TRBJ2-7	TGTGCCTGGGGGACAGGGGGCCTCTACGAGCAGTACTTC	CAWGTGGLYEQYF
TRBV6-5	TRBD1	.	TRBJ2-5	TGTGCCAGCAGGCGGGACAGGCCCGCCCAAGAGACCCAGTACTTC	CASRRDRPAQETQYF
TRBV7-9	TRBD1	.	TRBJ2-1	TGTGCCAGCAGCTCCCGGACAGGAAGCTCCTACAATGAGCAGTTCTTC	CASSSRTGSSYNEQFF
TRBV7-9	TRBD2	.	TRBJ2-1	TGTGCCAGCAGCTTCCACCAGCTAGCGGGAGGCAATGAGCAGTTCTTC	CASSFHQLAGGNEQFF
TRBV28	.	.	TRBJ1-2	TGTGCCAGCATATCGGGGGGCCGGGGCTACACCTTC	CASISGGRGYTF
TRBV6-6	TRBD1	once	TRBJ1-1	TGTGCCAGCAGTTACGGGGGACAGGGACGGGTTACTGAAGCTTTCTTT	CASSYGGQGRVTEAFF
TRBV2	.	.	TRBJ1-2	TGTGCCAGCAGGGGATTCGGCTACACCTTC	CASRGFGYTF
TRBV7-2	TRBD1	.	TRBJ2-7	TGTGCCAGCAGCTCGCTGGACAGGGGGCAGCACGAGCAGTACTTC	CASSSLDRGQHEQYF
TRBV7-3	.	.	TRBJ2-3	TGTGCCAGCAGCATCTTGGGGAGTAACACAGATACGCAGTATTTT	CASSILGSNTDTQYF